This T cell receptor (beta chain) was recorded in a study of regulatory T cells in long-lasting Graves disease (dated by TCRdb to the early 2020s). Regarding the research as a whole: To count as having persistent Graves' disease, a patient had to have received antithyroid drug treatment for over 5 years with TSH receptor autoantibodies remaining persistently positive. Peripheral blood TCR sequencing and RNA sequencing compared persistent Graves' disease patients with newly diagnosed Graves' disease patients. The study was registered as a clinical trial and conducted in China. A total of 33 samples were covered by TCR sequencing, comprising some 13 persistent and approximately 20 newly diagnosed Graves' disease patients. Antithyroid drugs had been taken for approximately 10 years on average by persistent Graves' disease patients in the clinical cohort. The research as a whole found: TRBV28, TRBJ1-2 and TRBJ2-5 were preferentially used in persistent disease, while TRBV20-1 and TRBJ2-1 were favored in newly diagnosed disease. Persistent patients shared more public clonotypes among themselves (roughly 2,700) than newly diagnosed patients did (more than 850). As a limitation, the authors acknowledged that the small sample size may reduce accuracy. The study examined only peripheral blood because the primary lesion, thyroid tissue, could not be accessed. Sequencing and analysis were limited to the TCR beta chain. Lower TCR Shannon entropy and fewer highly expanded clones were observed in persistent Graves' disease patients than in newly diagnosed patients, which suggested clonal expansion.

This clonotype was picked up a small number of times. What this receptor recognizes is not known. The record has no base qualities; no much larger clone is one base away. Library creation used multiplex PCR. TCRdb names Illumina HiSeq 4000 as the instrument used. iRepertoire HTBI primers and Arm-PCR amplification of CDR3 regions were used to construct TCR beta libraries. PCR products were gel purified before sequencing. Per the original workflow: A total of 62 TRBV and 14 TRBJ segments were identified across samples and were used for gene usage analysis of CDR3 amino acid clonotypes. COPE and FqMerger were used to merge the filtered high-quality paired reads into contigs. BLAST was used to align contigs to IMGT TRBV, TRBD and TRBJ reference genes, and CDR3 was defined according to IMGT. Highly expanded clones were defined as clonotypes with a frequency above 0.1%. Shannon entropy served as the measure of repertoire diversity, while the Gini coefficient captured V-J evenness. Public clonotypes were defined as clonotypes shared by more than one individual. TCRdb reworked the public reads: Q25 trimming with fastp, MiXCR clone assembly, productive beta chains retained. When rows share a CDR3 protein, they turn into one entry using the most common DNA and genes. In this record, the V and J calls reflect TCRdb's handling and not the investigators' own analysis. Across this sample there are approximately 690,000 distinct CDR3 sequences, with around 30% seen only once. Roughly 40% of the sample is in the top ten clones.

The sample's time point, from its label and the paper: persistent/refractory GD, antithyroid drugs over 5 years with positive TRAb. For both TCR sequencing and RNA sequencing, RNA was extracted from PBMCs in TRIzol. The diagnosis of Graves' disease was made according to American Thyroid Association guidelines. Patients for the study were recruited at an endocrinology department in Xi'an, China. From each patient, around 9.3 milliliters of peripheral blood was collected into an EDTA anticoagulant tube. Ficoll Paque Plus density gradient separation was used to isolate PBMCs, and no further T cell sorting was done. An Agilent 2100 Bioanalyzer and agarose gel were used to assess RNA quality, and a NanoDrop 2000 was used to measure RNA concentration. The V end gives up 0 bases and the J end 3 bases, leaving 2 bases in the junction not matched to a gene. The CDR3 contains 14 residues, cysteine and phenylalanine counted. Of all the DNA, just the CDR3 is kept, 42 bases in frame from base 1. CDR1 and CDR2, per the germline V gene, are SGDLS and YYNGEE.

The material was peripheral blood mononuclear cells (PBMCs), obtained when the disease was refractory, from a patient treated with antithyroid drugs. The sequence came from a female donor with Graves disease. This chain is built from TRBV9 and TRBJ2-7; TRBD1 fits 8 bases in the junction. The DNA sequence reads TGTGCCAGCAGCGTAGCGGACAGGGTCTACGAGCAGTACTTC. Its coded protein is CASSVADRVYEQYF.